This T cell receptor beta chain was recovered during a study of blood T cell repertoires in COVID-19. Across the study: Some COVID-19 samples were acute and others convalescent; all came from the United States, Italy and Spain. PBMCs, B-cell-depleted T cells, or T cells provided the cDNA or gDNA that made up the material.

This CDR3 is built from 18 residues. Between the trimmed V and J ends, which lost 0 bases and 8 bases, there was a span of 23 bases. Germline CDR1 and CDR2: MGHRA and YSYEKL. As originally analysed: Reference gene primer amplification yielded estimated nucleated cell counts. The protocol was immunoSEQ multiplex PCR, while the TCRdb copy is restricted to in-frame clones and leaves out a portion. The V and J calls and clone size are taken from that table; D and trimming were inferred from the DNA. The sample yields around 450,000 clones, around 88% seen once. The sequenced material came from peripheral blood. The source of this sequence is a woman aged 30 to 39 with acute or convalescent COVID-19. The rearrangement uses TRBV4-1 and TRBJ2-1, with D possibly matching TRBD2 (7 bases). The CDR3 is CASSQDLGGGPVWDEQFF. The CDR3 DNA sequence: TGCGCCAGCAGCCAAGATCTTGGGGGGGGGCCCGTTTGGGATGAGCAGTTCTTC.